The 19 T cell receptor beta chains given below trace back to one sample, sequenced in a study of blood T cell repertoires in COVID-19. The data were produced by immunoSEQ multiplex PCR, yet TCRdb's version contains in-frame clones alone and is incomplete. The sample records a few hundred thousand clones, over 75% being singletons. Source material: peripheral blood. These receptors were obtained from a woman aged 45-60 years with acute or convalescent COVID-19.

The genes are TRBV30 and TRBJ1-5, with D unresolved. The CDR3 runs 15 residues. The V gene lost 0 bases and the J gene lost 0 bases, with 9 bases spanning the gap. Germline V lookup: CDR1 GTSNPN, CDR2 SVGIG (reference sequence). This CDR3 reads CAWSVGGNSNQPQHF. The CDR3 DNA reads TGTGCCTGGAGTGTGGGAGGAAATAGCAATCAGCCCCAGCATTTT.

This clone is a singleton in its sample. The rearrangement links TRBV28 to TRBJ1-4; D is perhaps TRBD1 (5 bases). The germline V and J ends were trimmed by 1 base and 4 bases, with 7 bases remaining between them. The CDR3 loop spans 14 amino acids. Per the germline V gene, CDR1 is MDHEN and CDR2 is SYDVKM. The CDR3 DNA is TGTGCCAGCAGTTTATCAGGGTTTAATGAAAAACTGTTTTTT. Protein product: CASSLSGFNEKLFF.

CDR3 sequence reads: CATSRDRGYGEKLFF. CDR3 DNA sequence: TGTGCCACCAGCAGGGACAGGGGATACGGTGAAAAACTGTTTTTT. V and J are TRBV15 and TRBJ1-4; 9 positions agree with TRBD1. The CDR3 is 15 residues long. Germline V gene data show CDR1 as LNHNV and CDR2 as YYDKDF (reference sequence). With 3 bases clipped from V and 7 bases from J, the junction kept 6 bases outside the gene matches.

CDR3: CASSQGMNTEAFF. The DNA for the CDR3 is TGCGCCAGCAGCCAAGGTATGAACACTGAAGCTTTCTTT. The rearrangement joins TRBV4-3 to TRBJ1-1; D is ambiguous. Trimming left V 1 base short and J 0 bases short, with 3 bases between. Germline V gene data show CDR1 as LGHNA and CDR2 as YSLEER. CDR3 length: 13 residues.

CDR3 sequence reads: CASSTAGGNGYTF. CDR3 in DNA: TGTGCCAGCAGCACAGCGGGGGGGAATGGCTACACCTTC. The genes are TRBV7-2 and TRBJ1-2; D might be TRBD1 (5 bases). Germline V CDR1 and CDR2: SGHTA, FQGNSA. Deletions cut 5 bases from V and 6 bases from J, with 13 bases between. The CDR3 runs 13 residues.

The V gene is TRBV11-1, the J gene TRBJ2-1, with TRBD2 matching over 8 bases. J was trimmed by 14 bases and V by 3 bases; bases with no gene match: 9. This CDR3 has 13 residues. CDR1 SGHAT and CDR2 FQDESV come from the germline V gene (reference sequence). CDR3 in amino acids: CASSLISGAEEFF. The CDR3, as DNA: TGTGCCAGCAGCTTGATTAGCGGGGCCGAGGAGTTCTTC.

This clone occurred once. The V gene is TRBV11-2, the J gene TRBJ2-1; 9 bases are a match to TRBD1. The V and J ends lost 4 bases and 1 base, in that order; junction bases with no gene match: 5. The CDR3 has 16 residues. In germline, CDR1 is SGHAT, CDR2 FQNNGV. The DNA of the CDR3 is TGTGCCAGCAGCTCGCACAGGGGGCATTCCTACAATGAGCAGTTCTTC. Amino acid sequence: CASSSHRGHSYNEQFF.

The CDR3 here is CASSVGENYNEQFF. DNA for the CDR3: TGTGCCAGCAGCGTAGGGGAAAACTACAATGAGCAGTTCTTC. The rearrangement joins TRBV27 to TRBJ2-1, with D perhaps matching TRBD1 (5 bases). Germline V gene sequence: CDR1 MNHEY, CDR2 SMNVEV (reference sequence). The V end was cut by 6 bases, the J end by 3 bases, with 12 bases between. The CDR3 is 14 residues long.

CDR3 residues: CASSLLEGRDRRNYGYTF. The CDR3, as DNA: TGTGCCAGCAGTTTATTGGAGGGGCGGGACAGACGTAACTATGGCTACACCTTC. J is TRBJ1-2 and V is TRBV28; 7 bases agree with TRBD1. The CDR3 totals 18 residues. Germline values: CDR1 MDHEN, CDR2 SYDVKM. V shed 1 base and J 1 base; nucleotides not matched to a gene: 12.

J is TRBJ1-5 and V is TRBV6-1; D is uncertain. Germline-derived CDR1 and CDR2 are MNHNS and SASEGT. V lost 0 bases and J lost 3, with 15 bases in between. The CDR3 has 17 residues. CDR3 sequence: CASSEAVHLEANQPQHF. CDR3 DNA sequence: TGTGCCAGCAGTGAAGCAGTACACCTTGAGGCCAATCAGCCCCAGCATTTT.

The count of this clone is one. J is TRBJ2-7 and V is TRBV5-4; TRBD1 agrees at 8 bases. Germline assignment: CDR1 SGHNT and CDR2 YYREEE (reference sequence). Losses at the gene ends were 4 bases for V and 0 bases for J; bases not matched to a gene: 0. CDR3 length equals 13 residues. The CDR3 DNA reads as TGTGCCAGCAGCGACAGGGGCTCCTACGAGCAGTACTTC. This encodes CASSDRGSYEQYF.

This chain uses TRBV4-2 with TRBJ2-7; D perhaps matches TRBD2 (7 bases). This CDR3 is 18 amino acids long. The V end was cut by 5 bases, the J end by 2 bases, with 25 bases between. Looked up from germline, CDR1 is LGHNA and CDR2 is YNFKEQ. CDR3 amino acids: CASSERGREWSLPYEQYF. The DNA for the CDR3 is TGTGCCAGCAGCGAACGGGGGCGGGAGTGGTCCCTCCCCTACGAGCAGTACTTC.

The chain is built from TRBV7-2 and TRBJ1-5; D unresolved. The germline V and J ends were trimmed by 5 bases and 1 base, with 9 bases remaining between them. CDR1 and CDR2 from the germline V gene are SGHTA and FQGNSA. The CDR3 has 14 residues. The CDR3 spells CASSHFGSNQPQHF. In DNA form, the CDR3 reads TGTGCCAGCAGCCACTTCGGGAGCAATCAGCCCCAGCATTTT.

The genes are TRBV23-1 and TRBJ1-1, with unresolved D. TRBV23-1 is assigned to the ORF class and has an uncertain function. Trimming took off 0 bases at V and 2 bases at J, with 10 bases between the two ends. CDR3 size: 15 residues. The CDR3 region is CASSQSGQVNTEAFF. The CDR3 coding sequence is TGCGCCAGCAGTCAATCTGGGCAGGTAAACACTGAAGCTTTCTTT.

The gene calls are TRBV6-4 and TRBJ1-1; the match to TRBD1 covers 9 bases. Germline V gene sequence: CDR1 MRHNA, CDR2 SNTAGT. The CDR3 totals 14 residues. The V gene end was trimmed by 6 bases and the J gene end by 4 bases; junction bases not matched to a gene: 6. The CDR3: CASRGSQGATEAFF. The DNA of the CDR3 is TGTGCCAGCAGGGGGTCACAGGGGGCCACTGAAGCTTTCTTT.

V and J are TRBV7-2 and TRBJ1-5; 9 bases fit TRBD1. This CDR3 has 15 amino acids. The V gene end was trimmed by 4 bases and the J gene end by 4 bases; junction bases not matched to a gene: 5. Germline CDR1 SGHTA, CDR2 FQGNSA. CDR3 sequence: CASSSQGARNQPQHF. CDR3 DNA: TGTGCCAGCAGCTCACAGGGGGCGCGGAATCAGCCCCAGCATTTT.

This clone has just one count. The gene calls are TRBV30 and TRBJ2-5; the D gene is possibly TRBD1 (6 bases). V was cut by 7 bases and J by 1 base, with 16 bases left in between. Germline-derived CDR1 and CDR2 are GTSNPN and SVGIG (reference sequence). This CDR3 region has 14 residues. This CDR3 is CASCLRDTQETQYF. CDR3 DNA sequence: TGTGCCTCATGTCTTCGGGACACCCAAGAGACCCAGTACTTC.

V gene TRBV5-1 combines with J gene TRBJ1-2, with TRBD1 as a possible D gene (6 bases). Between the trimmed V and J ends, which lost 0 bases and 7 bases, there was a span of 13 bases. The CDR3 totals 14 residues. The germline gives CDR1 SGHRS, CDR2 YFSETQ. CDR3 nucleotides: TGCGCCAGCAGCTTGGAACAGGGCTTGAGTGGCTACACCTTC. Translating it yields CASSLEQGLSGYTF.

This chain joins TRBV18 and TRBJ2-7, with 9 bases identical to TRBD1. Germline trimming cut 3 bases from V and 7 bases from J; bases unmatched to any gene: 10. This CDR3 contains 15 residues. CDR1 KGHSH and CDR2 LQKENI come from the germline V gene. The CDR3 is CASSPSGQGGLEQYF. CDR3 DNA: TGTGCCAGCTCACCCTCGGGACAGGGAGGGCTGGAGCAGTACTTC.